The 9 T cell receptor beta chains in this list originate from one sample, sequenced in a study of blood T cells in healthy people across ages. Combining a sample-barcoded 5' primer with a J-beta primer mix, a second PCR ran for roughly 6 to 12 cycles. MiXCR, applied by TCRdb to the 5' RACE reads, yields one record per CDR3 protein. The sample holds about 1.8 million distinct CDR3 sequences, roughly 49% seen once. The sample taken for sequencing was blood. The receptors here all came from a woman aged 40 to 49 in good health.

J is TRBJ2-1 and V is TRBV11-2, with 11 bases matching TRBD1. V dropped 5 bases and J dropped 10; count of bases not matched to a gene: 13. Germline CDR1 is SGHAT and CDR2 is FQNNGV. The CDR3 loop spans 16 amino acids. The CDR3 loop reads CASSPRAGQGAGEQFF. The CDR3 DNA reads as TGTGCCAGCAGCCCCCGCGCTGGACAGGGGGCGGGCGAGCAGTTCTTC.

J is TRBJ1-6 and V is TRBV25-1, with D unresolved. Germline CDR1 reads MGHDK; CDR2 reads SYGVNS. Trimming took off 5 bases at V and 10 bases at J, with 15 bases between the two ends. The length of the CDR3 is 14 residues. CDR3 amino acids: CASSHYEISSPLHF. DNA for the CDR3: TGTGCCAGCAGTCACTACGAAATTAGCTCACCCCTCCACTTT.

This clonotype has a handful of counts. The DNA for the CDR3 is TGCGCCAGCAGCCAAGATGTAGACTTTGCTAGCACAGATACGCAGTATTTT. It specifies CASSQDVDFASTDTQYF. V and J are TRBV4-3 and TRBJ2-3; D remains ambiguous. CDR1 is LGHNA and CDR2 is YSLEER in the germline V gene. V lost 0 bases and J lost 0, with 13 bases in between. The CDR3 has 17 amino acids.

This sequence joins TRBV6-5 and TRBJ2-3; D gene ambiguous. The germline V gene has CDR1 MNHEY and CDR2 SVGAGI. This CDR3 is built from 16 residues. V lost 2 bases and J lost 2, with 14 bases in between. CDR3 DNA: TGTGCCAGCAGTTACAATAGTTTGGGAACCACAGATACGCAGTATTTT. Translation gives CASSYNSLGTTDTQYF.

The V and J genes are TRBV2 and TRBJ2-7; D perhaps matches TRBD1 (6 bases). Deletions cut 6 bases from V and 5 bases from J, with 11 bases between. CDR1 is SNHLY and CDR2 is FYNNEI in the germline V gene. This CDR3 comprises 12 residues. The CDR3 nucleotides read TGTGCCAGCAGGAGTCCAGGGGACGAGCAGTACTTC. Translation gives CASRSPGDEQYF.

V is TRBV12-3 or TRBV12-4 and J is TRBJ2-7, with TRBD1 matching over 10 bases. Trimming took 6 bases from V and 9 from J; bases not matched to a gene: 5. There are 12 residues in the CDR3. CDR3 protein: CASSLDRGRQYF. The CDR3, as DNA: TGTGCCAGCAGCCTAGACAGGGGGCGGCAGTACTTC.

This clonotype was seen once. The V call is TRBV20-1, the J call TRBJ2-5; TRBD2 aligns across 9 bases. The CDR3 covers 13 residues. J gave up 6 bases and V 3 bases, and 5 bases lay outside the gene matches. CDR1 is DFQATT and CDR2 is SNEGSKA in the germline V gene (reference sequence). CDR3 sequence: CSARGSGGKTQYF. The CDR3 nucleotides read TGCAGTGCTAGGGGTAGCGGGGGTAAGACCCAGTACTTC.

The chain is built from TRBV20-1 and TRBJ2-1; 10 nucleotides align to TRBD2. Germline CDR1 and CDR2: DFQATT and SNEGSKA (reference sequence). The V segment lost 5 bases and the J segment 7 bases; nucleotides outside the gene matches: 14. The CDR3 runs 16 residues. CDR3 DNA: TGCAGTGCTCACGCTCCAAGGCTAGCGGGGGAGAATGAGCAGTTCTTC. Protein: CSAHAPRLAGENEQFF.

The chain links TRBV4-3 to TRBJ2-5, with D possibly matching TRBD2 (5 bases). The germline V and J ends were trimmed by 8 bases and 4 bases, with 17 bases remaining between them. CDR1 and CDR2 from the germline V gene are LGHNA and YSLEER. The CDR3 covers 14 residues. The CDR3 sequence: CASGRRGSGETQYF. In DNA, the CDR3 is TGCGCCAGCGGCCGACGAGGGAGTGGAGAGACCCAGTACTTC.